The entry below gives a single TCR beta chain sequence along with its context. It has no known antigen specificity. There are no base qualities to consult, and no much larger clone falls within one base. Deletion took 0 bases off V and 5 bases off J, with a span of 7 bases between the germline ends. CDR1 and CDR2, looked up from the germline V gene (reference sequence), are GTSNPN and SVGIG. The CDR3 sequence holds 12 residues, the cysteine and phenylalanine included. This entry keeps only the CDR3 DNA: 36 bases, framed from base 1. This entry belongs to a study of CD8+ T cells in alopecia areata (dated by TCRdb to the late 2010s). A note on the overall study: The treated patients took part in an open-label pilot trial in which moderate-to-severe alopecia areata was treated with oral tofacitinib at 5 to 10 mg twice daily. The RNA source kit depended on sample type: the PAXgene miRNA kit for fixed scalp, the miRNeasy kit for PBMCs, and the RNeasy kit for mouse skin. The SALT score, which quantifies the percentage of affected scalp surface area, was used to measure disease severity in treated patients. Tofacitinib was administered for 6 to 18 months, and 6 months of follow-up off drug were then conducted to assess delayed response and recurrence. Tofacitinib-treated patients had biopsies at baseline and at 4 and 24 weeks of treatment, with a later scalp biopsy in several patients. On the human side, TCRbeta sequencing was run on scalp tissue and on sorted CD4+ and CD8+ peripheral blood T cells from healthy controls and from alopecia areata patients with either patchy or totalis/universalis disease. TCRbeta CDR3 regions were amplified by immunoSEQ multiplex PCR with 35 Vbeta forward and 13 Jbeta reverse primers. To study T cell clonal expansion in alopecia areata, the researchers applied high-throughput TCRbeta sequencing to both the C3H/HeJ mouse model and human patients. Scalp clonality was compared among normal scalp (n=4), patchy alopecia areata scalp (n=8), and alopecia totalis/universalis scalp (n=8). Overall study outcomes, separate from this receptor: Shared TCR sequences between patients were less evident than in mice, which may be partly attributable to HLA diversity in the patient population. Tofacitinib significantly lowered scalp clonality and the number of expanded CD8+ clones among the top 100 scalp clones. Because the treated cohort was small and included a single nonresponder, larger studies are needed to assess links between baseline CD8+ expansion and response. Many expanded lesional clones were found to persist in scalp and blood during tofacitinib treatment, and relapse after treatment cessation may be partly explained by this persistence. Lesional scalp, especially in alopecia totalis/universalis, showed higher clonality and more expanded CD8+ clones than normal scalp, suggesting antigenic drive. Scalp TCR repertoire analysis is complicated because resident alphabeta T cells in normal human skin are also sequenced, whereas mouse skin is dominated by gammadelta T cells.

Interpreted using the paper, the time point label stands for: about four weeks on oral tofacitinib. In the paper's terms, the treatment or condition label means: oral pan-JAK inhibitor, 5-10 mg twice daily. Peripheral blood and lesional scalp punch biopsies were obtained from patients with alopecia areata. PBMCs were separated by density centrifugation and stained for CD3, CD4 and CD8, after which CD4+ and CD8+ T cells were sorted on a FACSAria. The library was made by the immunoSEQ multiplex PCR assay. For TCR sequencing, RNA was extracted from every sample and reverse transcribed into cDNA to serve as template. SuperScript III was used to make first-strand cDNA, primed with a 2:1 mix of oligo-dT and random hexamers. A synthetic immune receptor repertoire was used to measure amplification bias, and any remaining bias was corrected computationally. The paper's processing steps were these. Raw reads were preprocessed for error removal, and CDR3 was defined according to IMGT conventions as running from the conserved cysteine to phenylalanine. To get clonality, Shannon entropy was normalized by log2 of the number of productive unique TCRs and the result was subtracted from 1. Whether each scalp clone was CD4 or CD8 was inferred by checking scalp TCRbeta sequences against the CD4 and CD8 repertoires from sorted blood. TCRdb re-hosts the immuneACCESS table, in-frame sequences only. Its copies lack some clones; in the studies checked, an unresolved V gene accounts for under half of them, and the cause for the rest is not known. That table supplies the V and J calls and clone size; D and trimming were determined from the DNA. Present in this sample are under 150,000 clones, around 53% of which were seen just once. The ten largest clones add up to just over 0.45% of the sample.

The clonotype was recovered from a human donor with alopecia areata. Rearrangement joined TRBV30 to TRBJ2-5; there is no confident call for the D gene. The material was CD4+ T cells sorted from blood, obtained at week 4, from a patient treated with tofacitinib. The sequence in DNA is TGTGCCTGGAGTGTCGGATGGGAGACCCAGTACTTC. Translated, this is CAWSVGWETQYF.